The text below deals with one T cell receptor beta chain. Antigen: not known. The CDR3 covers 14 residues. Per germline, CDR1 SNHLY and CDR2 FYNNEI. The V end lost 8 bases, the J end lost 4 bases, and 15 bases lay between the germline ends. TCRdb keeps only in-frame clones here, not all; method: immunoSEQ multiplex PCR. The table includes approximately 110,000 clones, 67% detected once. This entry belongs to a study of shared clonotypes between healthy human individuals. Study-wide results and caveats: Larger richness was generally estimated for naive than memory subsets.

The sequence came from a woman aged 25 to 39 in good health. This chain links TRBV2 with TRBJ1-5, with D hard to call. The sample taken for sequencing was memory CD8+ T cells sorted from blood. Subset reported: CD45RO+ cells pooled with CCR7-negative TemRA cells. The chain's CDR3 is CASLEGSVNQPQHF. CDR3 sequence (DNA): TGTGCCAGCTTGGAAGGGAGTGTGAATCAGCCCCAGCATTTT.